The 30 T cell receptor beta chains reported below all come from one sample, sequenced in a study of radiotherapy plus CTLA-4 blockade in lung cancer (dated by TCRdb to the late 2010s). The library was generated by the immunoSEQ multiplex PCR assay. Here the immuneACCESS table is served through TCRdb, limited to in-frame sequences with V and J called. Missing clones are a known gap in these copies; in checked studies unresolved V genes cover under half, and the rest lacks a known reason. The sample records 75,000 to 100,000 clones, roughly 74% of which are singletons. Of the sample, around 2.7% falls within the top ten clones. The input for sequencing was peripheral blood, taken from a patient treated with radiotherapy plus ipilimumab. These receptors originate from a human donor with non-small cell lung cancer who had a partial response to radiotherapy plus ipilimumab. Some clones in this sample may be carry-over from other donors' samples.

There are many counts of this clone. CDR3 residues: CASSLVASNQPQHF. The CDR3 DNA is TGTGCCAGCAGTTTAGTGGCTAGCAATCAGCCCCAGCATTTT. The J gene is TRBJ1-5, the V gene TRBV28, with D hard to call. This CDR3 has 14 amino acids. V was trimmed by 2 bases and J by 0 bases, leaving 5 bases between them. Germline CDR1 MDHEN, CDR2 SYDVKM.

This rearrangement joins TRBV1 to TRBJ1-3; the D segment call TRBD1 is taken from the table without a DNA check. TRBV1 is a pseudogene segment. This CDR3 is 16 amino acids long. The CDR3 reads CTSSQARTGSGNTIYF. The CDR3 DNA reads TGCACCAGCAGCCAAGCCCGGACAGGCTCTGGAAACACCATATATTTT.

This chain links TRBV6-1 with TRBJ1-1; D unresolved. The CDR3 runs to 13 residues. Germline V gene data show CDR1 as MNHNS and CDR2 as SASEGT. Deletions cut 8 bases from V and 0 bases from J, with 10 bases between. The CDR3 protein is CASAQKLNTEAFF. The CDR3 nucleotides are TGTGCCAGCGCACAGAAGCTGAACACTGAAGCTTTCTTT.

The CDR3 sequence: CASSLQGGSYEQYF. CDR3 DNA: TGTGCCAGTAGTCTACAGGGGGGGTCCTACGAGCAGTACTTC. The chain joins TRBV19 to TRBJ2-5; a weak D match, TRBD1 (8 bases). The end of the DNA aligns better with TRBJ2-7, so the J call may be wrong. CDR3 size: 14 residues. Looked up from germline, CDR1 is LNHDA and CDR2 is SQIVND (reference sequence).

This rearrangement joins TRBV29-1 to TRBJ2-3, with 8 nucleotides matching TRBD1. Germline CDR1 reads SQVTM; CDR2 reads ANQGSEA. Germline trimming cut 4 bases from V and 5 bases from J; bases unmatched to any gene: 5. This CDR3 region has 13 residues. The CDR3 protein is CSVAQGAGDTQYF. The DNA of the CDR3 is TGCAGCGTTGCCCAGGGGGCTGGAGATACGCAGTATTTT.

V gene TRBV19 combines with J gene TRBJ2-3, with 11 bases matching TRBD2. Germline lookup yields CDR1 LNHDA and CDR2 SQIVND (reference sequence). J gave up 4 bases and V 7 bases, and 10 bases lay outside the gene matches. This CDR3 region has 16 residues. The CDR3: CASKGPSGRPPDTQYF. CDR3 sequence (DNA): TGTGCCAGTAAAGGCCCTAGCGGGAGGCCACCAGATACGCAGTATTTT.

This chain connects TRBV6-1 to TRBJ1-5; D is unclear. The CDR3 is made up of 17 amino acids. The germline V and J ends were trimmed by 2 bases and 6 bases, with 20 bases remaining between them. Looked up from germline, CDR1 is MNHNS and CDR2 is SASEGT. The CDR3 region is CASSEMGWGAFSQPQHF. The CDR3 DNA reads as TGTGCCAGCAGTGAAATGGGCTGGGGAGCTTTCTCTCAGCCCCAGCATTTT.

The chain links TRBV6-5 to TRBJ1-2, with TRBD1 matching 7 bases. The CDR3 contains 13 residues. CDR1 and CDR2 from the germline V gene are MNHEY and SVGAGI. J lost 6 bases, V lost 5 bases, and 6 bases had no gene match. The CDR3 region is CASSRQGGDGYTF. The CDR3 bases are TGTGCCAGCAGTCGACAGGGTGGGGATGGCTACACCTTC.

This chain uses TRBV5-8 with TRBJ1-2; TRBD1 aligns across 7 bases. Looked up from germline, CDR1 is SGHTS and CDR2 is YDEGEE. The ends lost 2 bases at V and 3 bases at J; junction bases unmatched: 7. The CDR3 has 15 amino acids. CDR3 sequence reads: CASSLPDRVYYGYTF. CDR3 sequence (DNA): TGTGCCAGCAGCTTACCCGACAGGGTTTACTATGGCTACACCTTC. The full variable domain, rest sourced from reference TRBV5-8 and TRBJ1-2, is EAGVTQSPTHLIKTRGQQATLRCSPISGHTSVYWYQQALGLGLQFLLWYDEGEERNRGNFPPRFSGRQFPNYSSELNVNALELEDSALYLCASSLPDRVYYGYTFGSGTRLTVV.

The J gene is TRBJ2-2, the V gene TRBV7-2; D possibly corresponds to TRBD1 (6 bases). The CDR3 has 16 amino acids. Trimming removed 4 bases from V and 3 bases from J, with 15 bases in between. CDR1 is SGHTA and CDR2 is FQGNSA in the germline V gene. DNA for the CDR3: TGTGCCAGCAGCTCGGGACAAGCTAGGTACACCGGGGAGCTGTTTTTT. Translated: CASSSGQARYTGELFF.

The rearrangement joins TRBV7-2 to TRBJ1-6; no clear D gene. From germline, CDR1 is SGHTA and CDR2 FQGNSA. V gave up 2 bases and J gave up 6 bases, with 14 bases separating them. The CDR3 sequence is 16 residues long. CDR3 in amino acids: CASSLRMAAANSPLHF. The CDR3 nucleotides are TGTGCCAGCAGCTTAAGGATGGCGGCAGCTAATTCACCCCTCCACTTT.

The chain combines TRBV6-1 with TRBJ2-7, with 7 positions matching TRBD1. Germline V gene sequence: CDR1 MNHNS, CDR2 SASEGT. Trimming at V came to 5 bases and at J to 7 bases, leaving 11 bases not matched to a gene. There are 14 residues in the CDR3. Written as DNA, the CDR3 is TGTGCCAGCAGTCCCGCCGACAGGGAGAGGGAGCAGTACTTC. Translated, it gives CASSPADREREQYF.

The rearrangement joins TRBV15 to TRBJ1-6, with a tentative D call TRBD1 (5 bases). V lost 4 bases and J 7 bases, leaving 14 bases between the germline ends. This CDR3 comprises 15 residues. Germline V gives CDR1 LNHNV, CDR2 YYDKDF (reference sequence). The CDR3 here is CATSMEGLRNSPLHF. As DNA, the CDR3 is TGTGCCACCAGCATGGAGGGACTGAGAAATTCACCCCTCCACTTT. Drawing the rest from reference TRBV15 and TRBJ1-6, the complete variable domain is DAMVIQNPRYQVTQFGKPVTLSCSQTLNHNVMYWYQQKSSQAPKLLFHYYDKDFNNEADTPDNFQSRRPNTSFCFLDIRSPGLGDTAMYLCATSMEGLRNSPLHFGNGTRLTVT.

This clone was recorded once. The V gene is TRBV19, the J gene TRBJ2-7, with D maybe TRBD2 (6 bases). This CDR3 is 15 amino acids long. Per the germline V gene, CDR1 is LNHDA and CDR2 is SQIVND (reference sequence). Trimming pared 4 bases from V and 6 bases from J, leaving 19 bases between. The CDR3 nucleotides are TGTGCCAGTAGTAGCACCCCCGGGACTCCCTCCGAGCAGTACTTC. It encodes CASSSTPGTPSEQYF.

This sequence joins TRBV7-8 and TRBJ2-5; D is possibly TRBD1 (6 bases). V lost 4 bases and J 2 bases, leaving 11 bases between the germline ends. The CDR3 totals 14 residues. Germline CDR1 is SGHVS and CDR2 is FQNEAQ. The CDR3 loop reads CASSSGTTQETQYF. Written as DNA, the CDR3 is TGTGCCAGCAGCTCCGGGACAACTCAAGAGACCCAGTACTTC.

The gene calls are TRBV15 and TRBJ2-3; 7 bases match TRBD2. The CDR3 consists of 14 residues. Germline V CDR1 and CDR2: LNHNV, YYDKDF (reference sequence). The trim removed 2 bases at V and 1 base at J, leaving 0 bases unmatched. The CDR3 DNA follows: TGTGCCACCAGCAGACTAGCGGGCACAGATACGCAGTATTTT. Protein: CATSRLAGTDTQYF. Looking up the rest from reference TRBV15 and TRBJ2-3 gives the full variable domain: DAMVIQNPRYQVTQFGKPVTLSCSQTLNHNVMYWYQQKSSQAPKLLFHYYDKDFNNEADTPDNFQSRRPNTSFCFLDIRSPGLGDTAMYLCATSRLAGTDTQYFGPGTRLTVL.

The V call is TRBV7-6, the J call TRBJ2-2; 9 nucleotides agree with TRBD1. J was trimmed by 7 bases and V by 5 bases; bases with no gene match: 11. The CDR3 totals 16 residues. The germline gives CDR1 SGHVS, CDR2 FNYEAQ. Written as DNA, the CDR3 is TGTGCCAGCAGCCCGGGTCAGGGACAGGGTCACGGGGAGCTGTTTTTT. It translates to CASSPGQGQGHGELFF.

The J gene is TRBJ2-7, the V gene TRBV29-1; 9 positions match TRBD1. CDR3 length: 14 amino acids. The ends lost 3 bases at V and 3 bases at J; junction bases unmatched: 6. Germline V gene lookup returns CDR1 SQVTM and CDR2 ANQGSEA. CDR3 residues: CSVDGQGQGYEQYF. The CDR3 DNA is TGCAGCGTTGATGGGCAGGGACAGGGCTACGAGCAGTACTTC.

V and J are TRBV7-3 and TRBJ2-3; TRBD1 agrees at 7 bases. Germline-derived CDR1 and CDR2 are SGHTA and FQGTGA. The ends lost 7 bases at V and 0 bases at J; junction bases unmatched: 7. The CDR3 has 15 amino acids. CDR3 coding DNA: TGTGCCAGCATGATAGGGACAGCTAGCACAGATACGCAGTATTTT. Protein sequence: CASMIGTASTDTQYF.

This chain uses TRBV6-1 with TRBJ2-2; 11 bases map to TRBD1. CDR1 MNHNS and CDR2 SASEGT come from the germline V gene. With 5 bases clipped from V and 8 bases from J, the junction kept 4 bases outside the gene matches. The CDR3 is made up of 14 amino acids. The CDR3 spells CASSSDRGRGELFF. CDR3 nucleotide sequence: TGTGCCAGCAGTTCGGACAGGGGGCGGGGGGAGCTGTTTTTT.

The V and J genes are TRBV11-2 and TRBJ2-1; 9 positions agree with TRBD2. Germline trimming cut 6 bases from V and 7 bases from J; bases unmatched to any gene: 7. The CDR3 totals 14 residues. The germline CDR1 and CDR2 sequences are SGHAT and FQNNGV. CDR3 in DNA: TGTGCCAGCAGGCCGGGACTAGCTTTAAATGAGCAGTTCTTC. As protein: CASRPGLALNEQFF.

The chain has TRBV5-5 and TRBJ1-1; no clear D. Germline CDR1 is SGHKS and CDR2 is YYEKEE (reference sequence). V was shortened by 0 bases and J by 5 bases, with 11 bases between the two germline ends. The CDR3 spans 14 residues. The CDR3 DNA follows: TGTGCCAGCAGCTTGGCGATTAGAAGTACTGAAGCTTTCTTT. Its protein product is CASSLAIRSTEAFF.

The chain couples TRBV9 to TRBJ1-2, with D unresolved. Trimming cost V 3 bases and J 4 bases, with 13 bases left between them. Germline CDR1 SGDLS, CDR2 YYNGEE. The CDR3 consists of 14 residues. This CDR3 is CASSASPGFYGYTF. CDR3 sequence (DNA): TGTGCCAGCAGCGCGTCCCCGGGGTTCTATGGCTACACCTTC.

This clone was observed once. The genes are TRBV6-1 and TRBJ2-7; D may be TRBD1 (6 bases). Looked up from germline, CDR1 is MNHNS and CDR2 is SASEGT. This CDR3 has 15 amino acids. V lost 6 bases and J lost 4, with 19 bases in between. This CDR3 is CASSRRQQGVYEQYF. The CDR3 DNA reads TGTGCCAGCAGCCGTCGACAACAGGGAGTTTACGAGCAGTACTTC.

CDR3: CASSWTSGGAYEQYF. The CDR3 bases are TGTGCCAGCAGCTGGACTAGCGGGGGGGCTTACGAGCAGTACTTC. V usage is TRBV11-2 and J usage is TRBJ2-7, with 15 nucleotides matching TRBD2. V dropped 4 bases and J dropped 4; count of bases not matched to a gene: 2. Germline V lookup: CDR1 SGHAT, CDR2 FQNNGV. The CDR3 consists of 15 residues.

J is TRBJ1-6 and V is TRBV7-2; 10 bases line up with TRBD1. Germline CDR1 and CDR2: SGHTA and FQGNSA. This CDR3 contains 15 residues. Trimming removed 1 base from V and 10 bases from J; junction bases left unmatched: 4. CDR3 nucleotide sequence: TGTGCCAGCAGCTTAGAAGGGACAGGGGTCTCACCCCTCCACTTT. This sequence encodes CASSLEGTGVSPLHF.

V is TRBV7-6 and J is TRBJ2-1, with 12 bases that match TRBD2. The ends lost 1 base at V and 0 bases at J; junction bases unmatched: 4. The CDR3 spans 18 residues. CDR1 is SGHVS, CDR2 FNYEAQ, per germline. DNA for the CDR3: TGTGCCAGCAGCTTAGGGACTAGCGGGGCGACCTCCTACAATGAGCAGTTCTTC. It codes for CASSLGTSGATSYNEQFF.

Only a few counts were recorded for this clone. V usage is TRBV5-4 and J usage is TRBJ1-6, with 9 nucleotides matching TRBD1. This CDR3 comprises 14 residues. Germline CDR1 SGHNT, CDR2 YYREEE (reference sequence). J gave up 7 bases and V 4 bases, and 3 bases lay outside the gene matches. This CDR3 reads CASSAGTGNSPLHF. The CDR3, as DNA: TGTGCCAGCAGCGCCGGGACAGGGAATTCACCCCTCCACTTT.

V and J are TRBV5-1 and TRBJ2-7; 7 bases map to TRBD2. The CDR3 contains 13 residues. Germline V gene data show CDR1 as SGHRS and CDR2 as YFSETQ. With 2 bases clipped from V and 3 bases from J, the junction kept 2 bases outside the gene matches. CDR3 in amino acids: CASSFGGYYEQYF. The CDR3 DNA is TGCGCCAGCAGCTTCGGGGGGTACTACGAGCAGTACTTC.

This rearrangement joins TRBV10-1 to TRBJ1-2; 7 bases match TRBD1. Germline values: CDR1 WNHNN, CDR2 SYGVQD (reference sequence). This CDR3 spans 13 amino acids. V trimming: 6 bases; J trimming: 2 bases; junction bases outside the gene matches: 3. DNA of the CDR3: TGCGCCAGCAGCAGGGGACAGAACTATGGCTACACCTTC. Protein: CASSRGQNYGYTF.